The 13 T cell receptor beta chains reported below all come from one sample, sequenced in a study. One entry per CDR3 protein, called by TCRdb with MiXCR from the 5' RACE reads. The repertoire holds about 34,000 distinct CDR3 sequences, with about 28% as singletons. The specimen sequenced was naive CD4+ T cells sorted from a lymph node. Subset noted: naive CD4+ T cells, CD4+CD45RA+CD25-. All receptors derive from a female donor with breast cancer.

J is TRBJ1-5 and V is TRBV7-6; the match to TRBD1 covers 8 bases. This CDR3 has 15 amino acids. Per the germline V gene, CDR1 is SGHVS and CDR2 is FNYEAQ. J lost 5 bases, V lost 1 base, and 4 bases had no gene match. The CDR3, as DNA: TGTGCCAGCAGCTTAGAGGCCAGGGGGCATCAGCCCCAGCATTTT. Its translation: CASSLEARGHQPQHF.

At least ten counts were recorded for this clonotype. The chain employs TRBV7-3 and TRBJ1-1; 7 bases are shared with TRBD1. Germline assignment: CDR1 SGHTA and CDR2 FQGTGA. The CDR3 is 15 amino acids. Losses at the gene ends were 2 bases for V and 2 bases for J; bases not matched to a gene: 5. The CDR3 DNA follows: TGTGCCAGCAGCTTAGGCCCAGGGGGAAACACTGAAGCTTTCTTT. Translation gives CASSLGPGGNTEAFF.

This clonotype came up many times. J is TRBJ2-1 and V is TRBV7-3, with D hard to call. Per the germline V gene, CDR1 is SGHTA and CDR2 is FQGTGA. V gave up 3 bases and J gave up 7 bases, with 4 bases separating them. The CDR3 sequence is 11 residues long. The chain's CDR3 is CASSLGNEQFF. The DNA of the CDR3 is TGTGCCAGCAGCTTGGGGAATGAGCAGTTCTTC.

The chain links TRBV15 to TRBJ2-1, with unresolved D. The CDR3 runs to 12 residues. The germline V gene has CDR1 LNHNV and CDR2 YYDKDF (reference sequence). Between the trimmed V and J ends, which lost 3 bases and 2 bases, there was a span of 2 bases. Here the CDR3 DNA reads TGTGCCACCAGCAGGACCTACAATGAGCAGTTCTTC. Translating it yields CATSRTYNEQFF.

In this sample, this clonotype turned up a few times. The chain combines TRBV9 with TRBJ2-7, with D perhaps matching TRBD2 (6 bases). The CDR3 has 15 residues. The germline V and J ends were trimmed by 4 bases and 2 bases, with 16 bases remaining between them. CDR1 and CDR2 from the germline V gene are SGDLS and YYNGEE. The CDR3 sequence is CASSPFSGGTYEQYF. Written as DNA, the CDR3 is TGTGCCAGCAGCCCCTTCTCGGGCGGGACCTACGAGCAGTACTTC.

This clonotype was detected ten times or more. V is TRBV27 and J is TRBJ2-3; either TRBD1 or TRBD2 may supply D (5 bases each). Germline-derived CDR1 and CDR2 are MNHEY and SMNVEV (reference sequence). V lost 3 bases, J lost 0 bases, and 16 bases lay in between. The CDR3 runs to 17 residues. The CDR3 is CASSFDGTDASTDTQYF. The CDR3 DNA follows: TGTGCCAGCAGTTTTGACGGGACGGACGCTAGCACAGATACGCAGTATTTT.

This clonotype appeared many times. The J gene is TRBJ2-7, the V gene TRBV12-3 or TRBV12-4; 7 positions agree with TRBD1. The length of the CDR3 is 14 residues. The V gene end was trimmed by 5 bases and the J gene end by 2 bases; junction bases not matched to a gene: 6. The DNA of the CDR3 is TGTGCCAGCAGTCCCGGTACAGGGGCCTACGAGCAGTACTTC. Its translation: CASSPGTGAYEQYF.

The CDR3 region is CASSQKSYETPSVSGNTIYF. DNA for the CDR3: TGCGCCAGCAGCCAAAAATCCTATGAAACACCTTCCGTCTCTGGAAACACCATATATTTT. The chain links TRBV4-1 to TRBJ1-3; the D is unclear. The V gene's germline CDR1 is MGHRA and CDR2 YSYEKL. Trimming shortened V by 2 bases and J by 0 bases, and 23 bases separated the two germline ends. The CDR3 extends over 20 amino acids.

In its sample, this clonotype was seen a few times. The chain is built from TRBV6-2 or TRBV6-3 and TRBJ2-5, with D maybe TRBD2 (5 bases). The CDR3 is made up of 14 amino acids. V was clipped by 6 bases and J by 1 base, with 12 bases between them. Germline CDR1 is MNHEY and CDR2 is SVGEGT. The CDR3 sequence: CASRPRLIQETQYF. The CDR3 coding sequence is TGTGCCAGCAGGCCTAGACTAATCCAAGAGACCCAGTACTTC.

Here the CDR3 reads CASSPHRDLAPAQHF. The CDR3 DNA follows: TGTGCCAGCAGTCCCCACAGGGACCTAGCACCAGCCCAGCATTTT. The chain links TRBV6-2 or TRBV6-3 to TRBJ1-5, with D possibly TRBD1 on 6 matching bases. The CDR3 has 15 amino acids. Trimming cost V 5 bases and J 11 bases, with 22 bases left between them. Germline V gene sequence: CDR1 MNHEY, CDR2 SVGEGT.

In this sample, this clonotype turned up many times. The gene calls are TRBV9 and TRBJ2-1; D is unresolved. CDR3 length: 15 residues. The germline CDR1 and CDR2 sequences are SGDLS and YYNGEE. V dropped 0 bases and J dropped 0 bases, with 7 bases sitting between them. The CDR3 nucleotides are TGTGCCAGCAGCGTAGATGGGGACTCCTACAATGAGCAGTTCTTC. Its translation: CASSVDGDSYNEQFF.

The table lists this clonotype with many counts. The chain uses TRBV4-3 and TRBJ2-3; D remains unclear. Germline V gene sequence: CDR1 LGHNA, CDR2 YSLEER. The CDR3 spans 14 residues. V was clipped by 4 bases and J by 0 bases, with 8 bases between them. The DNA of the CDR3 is TGCGCCAGCAGCCCCCGCGATAGCACAGATACGCAGTATTTT. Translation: CASSPRDSTDTQYF.

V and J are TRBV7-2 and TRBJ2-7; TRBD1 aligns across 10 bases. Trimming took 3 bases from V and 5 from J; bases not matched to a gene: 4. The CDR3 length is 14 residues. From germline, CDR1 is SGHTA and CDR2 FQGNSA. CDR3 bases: TGTGCCAGCAGCTTCCGACAGGGGGCTAACGAGCAGTACTTC. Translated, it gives CASSFRQGANEQYF.